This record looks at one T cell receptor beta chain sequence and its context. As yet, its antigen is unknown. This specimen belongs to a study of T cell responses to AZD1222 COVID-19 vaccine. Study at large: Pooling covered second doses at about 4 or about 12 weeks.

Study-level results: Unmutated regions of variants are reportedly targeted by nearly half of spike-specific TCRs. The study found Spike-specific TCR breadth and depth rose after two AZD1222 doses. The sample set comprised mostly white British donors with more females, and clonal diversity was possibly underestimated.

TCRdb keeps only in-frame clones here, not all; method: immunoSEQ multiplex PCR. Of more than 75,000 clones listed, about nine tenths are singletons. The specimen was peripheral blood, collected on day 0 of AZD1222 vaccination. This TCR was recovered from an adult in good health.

The CDR3 DNA reads TGTGCCAGCAGCCAGGCGGACAGGGGCAATCAGCCCCAGCATTTT. Its protein product is CASSQADRGNQPQHF. The rearrangement uses TRBV3-1 (or the pseudogene TRBV3-2) and TRBJ1-5; 8 positions agree with TRBD1. This CDR3 is built from 15 residues. J gave up 2 bases and V 3 bases, and 3 bases lay outside the gene matches. Germline V gene sequence: CDR1 LGHDT, CDR2 YNNKEL (reference sequence).